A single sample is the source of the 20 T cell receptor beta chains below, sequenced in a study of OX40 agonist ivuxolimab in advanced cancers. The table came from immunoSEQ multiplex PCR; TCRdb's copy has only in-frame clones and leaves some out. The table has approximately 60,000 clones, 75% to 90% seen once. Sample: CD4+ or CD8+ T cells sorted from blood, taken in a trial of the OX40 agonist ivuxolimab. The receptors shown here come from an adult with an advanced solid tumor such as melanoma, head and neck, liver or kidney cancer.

The CDR3 region is CAWSFQGGTEAFF. CDR3 in DNA: TGTGCCTGGAGCTTTCAGGGTGGGACTGAAGCTTTCTTT. This rearrangement joins TRBV30 to TRBJ1-1, with a weak D call TRBD1 (5 bases). V lost 3 bases to trimming and J lost 5 bases, with 13 bases between them. CDR3 length equals 13 residues. CDR1 GTSNPN and CDR2 SVGIG come from the germline V gene (reference sequence).

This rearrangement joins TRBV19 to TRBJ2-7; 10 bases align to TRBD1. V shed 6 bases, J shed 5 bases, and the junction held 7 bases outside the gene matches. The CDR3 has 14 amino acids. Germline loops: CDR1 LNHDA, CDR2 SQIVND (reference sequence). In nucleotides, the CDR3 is TGTGCCAGTAGCGACAGGGGGCGCATCCACGAGCAGTACTTC. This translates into CASSDRGRIHEQYF.

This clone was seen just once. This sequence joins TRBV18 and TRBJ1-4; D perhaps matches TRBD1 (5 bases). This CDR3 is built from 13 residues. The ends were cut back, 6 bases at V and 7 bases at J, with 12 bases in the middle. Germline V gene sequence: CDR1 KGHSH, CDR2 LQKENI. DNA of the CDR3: TGTGCCAGCTCCCTGGGAACAGGTGAAAAACTGTTTTTT. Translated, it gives CASSLGTGEKLFF.

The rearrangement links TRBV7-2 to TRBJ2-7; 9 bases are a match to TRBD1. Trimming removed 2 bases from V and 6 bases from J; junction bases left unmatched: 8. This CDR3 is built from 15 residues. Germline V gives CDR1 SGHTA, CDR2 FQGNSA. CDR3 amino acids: CASSLLRGQGGEQYF. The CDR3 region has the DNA TGTGCCAGCAGCTTACTTAGGGGACAGGGCGGCGAGCAGTACTTC.

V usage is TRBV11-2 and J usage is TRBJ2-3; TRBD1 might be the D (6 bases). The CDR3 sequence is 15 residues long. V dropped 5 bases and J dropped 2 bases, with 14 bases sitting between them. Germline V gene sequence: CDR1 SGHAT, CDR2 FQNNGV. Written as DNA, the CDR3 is TGTGCCAGCAGCGGGCCGGGACATAACACAGATACGCAGTATTTT. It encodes CASSGPGHNTDTQYF.

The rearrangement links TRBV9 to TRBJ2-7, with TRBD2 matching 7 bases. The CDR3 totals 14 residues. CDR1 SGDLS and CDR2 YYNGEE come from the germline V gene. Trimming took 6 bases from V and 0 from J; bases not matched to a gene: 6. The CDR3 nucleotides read TGTGCCAGCACACCGGGACTACTCTCCTACGAGCAGTACTTC. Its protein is CASTPGLLSYEQYF.

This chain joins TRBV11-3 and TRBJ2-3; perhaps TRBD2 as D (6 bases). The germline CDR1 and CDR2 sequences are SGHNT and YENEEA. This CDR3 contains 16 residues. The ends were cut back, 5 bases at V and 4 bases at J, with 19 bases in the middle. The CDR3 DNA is TGTGCCAGCAGCCCGGATGTCGGGGGTTGGTCAGATACGCAGTATTTT. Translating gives CASSPDVGGWSDTQYF.

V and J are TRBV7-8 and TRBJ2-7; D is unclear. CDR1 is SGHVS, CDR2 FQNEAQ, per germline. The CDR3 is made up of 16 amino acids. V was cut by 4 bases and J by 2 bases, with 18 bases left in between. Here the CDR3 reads CASSSSGLLRTYEQYF. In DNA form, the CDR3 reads TGTGCCAGCAGCTCAAGTGGGCTTCTGCGGACCTACGAGCAGTACTTC.

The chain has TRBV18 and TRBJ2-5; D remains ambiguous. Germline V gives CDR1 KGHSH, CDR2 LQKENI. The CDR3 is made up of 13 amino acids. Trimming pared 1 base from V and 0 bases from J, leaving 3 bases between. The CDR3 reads CASSPRDQETQYF. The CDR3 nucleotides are TGTGCCAGCTCACCACGGGACCAAGAGACCCAGTACTTC. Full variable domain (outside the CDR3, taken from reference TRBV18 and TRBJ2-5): NAGVMQNPRHLVRRRGQEARLRCSPMKGHSHVYWYRQLPEEGLKFMVYLQKENIIDESGMPKERFSAEFPKEGPSILRIQQVVRGDSAAYFCASSPRDQETQYFGPGTRLLVL.

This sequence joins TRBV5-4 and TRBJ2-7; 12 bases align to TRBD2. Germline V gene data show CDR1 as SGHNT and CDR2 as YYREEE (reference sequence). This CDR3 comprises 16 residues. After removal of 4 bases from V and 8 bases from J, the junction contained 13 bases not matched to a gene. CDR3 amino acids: CASSHYGASGGAQQYF. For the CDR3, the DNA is TGTGCCAGCAGCCACTATGGCGCTAGCGGGGGGGCCCAGCAGTACTTC. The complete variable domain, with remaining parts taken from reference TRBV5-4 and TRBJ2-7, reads ETGVTQSPTHLIKTRGQQVTLRCSSQSGHNTVSWYQQALGQGPQFIFQYYREEENGRGNFPPRFSGLQFPNYSSELNVNALELDDSALYLCASSHYGASGGAQQYFGPGTRLTVT.

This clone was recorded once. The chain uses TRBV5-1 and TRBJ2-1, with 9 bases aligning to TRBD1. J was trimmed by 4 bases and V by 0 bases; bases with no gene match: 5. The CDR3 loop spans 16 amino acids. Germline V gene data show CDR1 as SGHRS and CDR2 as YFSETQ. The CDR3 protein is CASSLGGDRVYNEQFF. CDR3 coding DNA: TGCGCCAGCAGCTTGGGAGGGGACAGGGTATACAATGAGCAGTTCTTC.

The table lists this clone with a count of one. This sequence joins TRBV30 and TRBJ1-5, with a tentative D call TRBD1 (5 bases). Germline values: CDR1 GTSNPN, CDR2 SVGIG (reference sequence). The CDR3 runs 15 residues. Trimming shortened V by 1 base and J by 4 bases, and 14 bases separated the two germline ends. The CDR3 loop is CAWSAPGRINQPQHF. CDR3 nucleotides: TGTGCCTGGAGTGCCCCGGGACGGATAAATCAGCCCCAGCATTTT.

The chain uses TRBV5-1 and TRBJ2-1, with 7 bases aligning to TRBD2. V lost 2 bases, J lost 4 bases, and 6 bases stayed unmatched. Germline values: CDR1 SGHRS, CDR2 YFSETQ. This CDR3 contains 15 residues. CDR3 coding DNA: TGCGCCAGCAGCTTAGGACTAGGGTCGTACAATGAGCAGTTCTTC. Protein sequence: CASSLGLGSYNEQFF.

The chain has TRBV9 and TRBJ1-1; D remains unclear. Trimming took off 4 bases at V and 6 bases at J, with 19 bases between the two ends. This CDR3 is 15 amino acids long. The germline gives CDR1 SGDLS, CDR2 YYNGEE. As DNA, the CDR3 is TGTGCCAGCAGCCCTACCGGGCGAGGGCGATCTGAAGCTTTCTTT. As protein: CASSPTGRGRSEAFF.

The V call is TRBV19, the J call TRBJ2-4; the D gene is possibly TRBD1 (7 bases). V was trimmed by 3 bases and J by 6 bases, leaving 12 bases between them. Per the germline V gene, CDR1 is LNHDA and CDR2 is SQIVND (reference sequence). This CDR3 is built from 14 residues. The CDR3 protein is CASSMRQGGNIQYF. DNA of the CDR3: TGTGCCAGTAGTATGCGGCAGGGGGGAAACATTCAGTACTTC. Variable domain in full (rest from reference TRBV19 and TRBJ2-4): DGGITQSPKYLFRKEGQNVTLSCEQNLNHDAMYWYRQDPGQGLRLIYYSQIVNDFQKGDIAEGYSVSREKKESFPLTVTSAQKNPTAFYLCASSMRQGGNIQYFGAGTRLSVL.

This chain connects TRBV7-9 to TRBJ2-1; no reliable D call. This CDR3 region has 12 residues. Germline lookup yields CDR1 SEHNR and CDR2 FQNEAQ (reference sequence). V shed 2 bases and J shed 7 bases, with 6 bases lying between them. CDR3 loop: CASSLISNEQFF. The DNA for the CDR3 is TGTGCCAGCAGCTTAATCTCGAATGAGCAGTTCTTC.

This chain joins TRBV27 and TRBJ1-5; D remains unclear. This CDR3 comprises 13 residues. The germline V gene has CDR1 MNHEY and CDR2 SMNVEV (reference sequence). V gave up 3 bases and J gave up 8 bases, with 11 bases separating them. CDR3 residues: CASSFHGPEPQHF. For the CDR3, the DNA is TGTGCCAGCAGTTTCCACGGGCCGGAGCCCCAGCATTTT.

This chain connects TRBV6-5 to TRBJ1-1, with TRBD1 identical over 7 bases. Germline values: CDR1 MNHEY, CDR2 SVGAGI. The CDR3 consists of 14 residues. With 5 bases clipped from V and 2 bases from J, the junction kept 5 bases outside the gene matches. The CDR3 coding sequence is TGTGCCAGCAGTGGTCGACAGGGTAACACTGAAGCTTTCTTT. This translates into CASSGRQGNTEAFF.

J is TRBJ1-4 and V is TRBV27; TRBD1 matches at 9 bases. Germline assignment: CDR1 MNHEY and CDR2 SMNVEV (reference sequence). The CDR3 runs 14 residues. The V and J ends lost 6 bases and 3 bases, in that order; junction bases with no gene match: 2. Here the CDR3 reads CASSHRGPNEKLFF. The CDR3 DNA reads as TGTGCCAGCAGCCACAGGGGGCCTAATGAAAAACTGTTTTTT.

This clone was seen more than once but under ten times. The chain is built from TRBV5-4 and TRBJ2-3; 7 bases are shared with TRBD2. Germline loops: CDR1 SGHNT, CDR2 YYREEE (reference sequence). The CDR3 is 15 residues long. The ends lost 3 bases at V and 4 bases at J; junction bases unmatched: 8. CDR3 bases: TGTGCCAGCAGCTCACCTAGACTAGCTGCAGATACGCAGTATTTT. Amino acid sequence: CASSSPRLAADTQYF.